This T cell receptor (beta chain) was profiled in a study of T cells expressing NK-cell markers. TCRdb derives one entry per CDR3 protein from the 5' RACE reads, leaving out DNA. Its table records 150,000 or so distinct CDR3 sequences. This sequence originates from a woman aged 45-60 years in good health. What was sequenced was blood T cells: a sorted CD56 or NKG2C T cell subset, CD4+ or CD8+ T cells, or bulk PBMC T cells (not recorded which).

The CDR3 reads CASRGGANDGNTEAFF. The chain uses TRBV7-9 and TRBJ1-1. The CDR3 length is 16 residues. Germline CDR1 and CDR2: SEHNR and FQNEAQ (reference sequence).